This TCR beta chain came from a study of blood T cell repertoires in COVID-19. Study details: T cells, B-cell-depleted T cells, or PBMCs supplied cDNA or gDNA.

Here immunoSEQ multiplex PCR was the method, and the copy in TCRdb shows in-frame clones only, minus some. The table lists about 310,000 clones, 90% of them singletons, with 3.5% to 4.5% in the top ten. CDR3 size: 15 residues. J lost 9 bases, V lost 3 bases, and 10 bases had no gene match. Looked up from germline, CDR1 is MNHEY and CDR2 is SMNVEV (reference sequence). The clonotype originates from a woman younger than 30 with acute COVID-19. V and J are TRBV27 and TRBJ2-7, with 11 bases identical to TRBD2. The sequencing input was PBMCs or T cells enriched from blood (not recorded which). CDR3 residues: CASSFLTSGRDGQYF. The CDR3, as DNA: TGTGCCAGCAGTTTTCTCACTAGCGGGAGAGACGGGCAGTACTTC.